These T cell receptor beta chains were read from a single sample in a study of shared clonotypes between healthy human individuals. Using immunoSEQ multiplex PCR, the repertoire was profiled, and TCRdb retains in-frame clones only, with some absent. The profile covers 2 million to 2.5 million clones, with approximately 95% appearing a single time and about 0.37% taken by the ten largest. The sequenced material came from naive CD4+ T cells from PBMCs. These receptor sequences come from a man younger than 30 in good health. Some clones in this sample may be carry-over from other donors' samples. Each CDR3 is given with its conserved first and last residue. Fields, in order: V gene, J gene, clone size, D gene, CDR3 protein, CDR3 DNA. The D gene is left open where the match is weak. Some rows mark clone size as missing; the rest say once, few, many or name a class of expanded clone.

V: TRBV11-2; J: TRBJ1-5; size: NA; D: NA; CDR3: CASSQSPRNNQPQHF; DNA: TGTGCCAGCAGCCAATCCCCTCGCAACAATCAGCCCCAGCATTTT
V: TRBV28; J: TRBJ2-7; size: once; D: TRBD1; CDR3: CASSGLGTGQPEQYF; DNA: TGTGCCAGCAGTGGACTCGGGACAGGTCAACCCGAGCAGTACTTC
V: TRBV10-1; J: TRBJ2-5; size: NA; D: NA; CDR3: CASSVTRLGTQYF; DNA: TGCGCCAGCAGTGTAACCCGACTGGGGACCCAGTACTTC
V: TRBV6-5; J: TRBJ2-6; size: NA; D: NA; CDR3: CASSYSGTGANVLTF; DNA: TGTGCCAGCAGTTACTCGGGAACTGGGGCCAACGTCCTGACTTTC
V: TRBV15; J: TRBJ1-3; size: NA; D: NA; CDR3: CATSRGSGNTIYF; DNA: TGTGCCACCAGCAGAGGTTCTGGAAACACCATATATTTT
V: TRBV19; J: TRBJ1-2; size: NA; D: NA; CDR3: CASKRTGTVENGYTF; DNA: TGTGCCAGTAAAAGAACCGGGACCGTGGAAAATGGCTACACCTTC
V: TRBV5-1; J: TRBJ1-3; size: NA; D: NA; CDR3: CASSLGEITGNTIYF; DNA: TGCGCCAGCAGCTTGGGAGAGATCACTGGAAACACCATATATTTT
V: TRBV18; J: TRBJ1-1; size: NA; D: NA; CDR3: CASSPYDLNTEAFF; DNA: TGTGCCAGCTCACCGTATGATTTGAACACTGAAGCTTTCTTT
V: TRBV6-6; J: TRBJ2-5; size: NA; D: TRBD2; CDR3: CASSPPSGREETQYF; DNA: TGTGCCAGCAGCCCTCCCAGCGGGAGGGAAGAGACCCAGTACTTC
V: TRBV7-2; J: TRBJ1-3; size: NA; D: TRBD1; CDR3: CASSLPGGYSGNTIYF; DNA: TGTGCCAGCAGCTTACCAGGGGGATACTCTGGAAACACCATATATTTT
V: TRBV27; J: TRBJ1-2; size: NA; D: NA; CDR3: CASSTTGWGYTF; DNA: TGTGCCAGCAGTACCACAGGGTGGGGCTACACCTTC
V: TRBV7-9; J: TRBJ1-1; size: few; D: NA; CDR3: CASSSNREGTEAFF; DNA: TGTGCCAGCAGCTCAAACAGGGAGGGCACTGAAGCTTTCTTT
V: TRBV28; J: TRBJ2-1; size: NA; D: NA; CDR3: CASTLQRTYNEQFF; DNA: TGTGCCAGCACATTACAAAGGACCTACAATGAGCAGTTCTTC
V: TRBV6-1; J: TRBJ2-7; size: once; D: NA; CDR3: CATAGQPPAYEQYF; DNA: TGTGCCACCGCGGGACAGCCCCCGGCCTACGAGCAGTACTTC
V: TRBV28; J: TRBJ1-5; size: NA; D: NA; CDR3: CASSSLDTYSNQPQHF; DNA: TGTGCCAGCAGTTCCCTGGACACCTATAGCAATCAGCCCCAGCATTTT
V: TRBV5-1; J: TRBJ2-2; size: NA; D: NA; CDR3: CASSFLTTVNTGELFF; DNA: TGCGCCAGCAGCTTTCTAACGACCGTTAACACCGGGGAGCTGTTTTTT
V: TRBV5-4; J: TRBJ2-7; size: NA; D: NA; CDR3: CASSLDHAYEQYF; DNA: TGTGCCAGCAGCTTGGACCACGCCTACGAGCAGTACTTC
V: TRBV11-2; J: TRBJ2-1; size: NA; D: NA; CDR3: CASSLDRLEQFF; DNA: TGTGCCAGCAGCTTAGATCGACTAGAGCAGTTCTTC
V: TRBV5-4; J: TRBJ1-2; size: NA; D: NA; CDR3: CASSFRALYGYTF; DNA: TGTGCCAGCAGCTTTAGGGCCCTCTATGGCTACACCTTC
V: TRBV5-1; J: TRBJ2-7; size: NA; D: NA; CDR3: CASSLDLGGVTKEQYF; DNA: TGCGCCAGCAGCTTGGACCTGGGGGGAGTTACTAAGGAGCAGTACTTC
V: TRBV5-5; J: TRBJ2-7; size: NA; D: TRBD2; CDR3: CASSSDSIWGLVYEQYF; DNA: TGTGCCAGCAGCTCCGATTCCATATGGGGACTAGTCTACGAGCAGTACTTC
V: TRBV6-5; J: TRBJ2-7; size: NA; D: TRBD1; CDR3: CASSPRTGAHEQYF; DNA: TGTGCCAGCAGTCCCCGGACAGGGGCCCACGAGCAGTACTTC
V: TRBV29-1; J: TRBJ2-1; size: NA; D: TRBD1; CDR3: CSVRGRHYNEQFF; DNA: TGCAGCGTTAGGGGGCGGCACTACAATGAGCAGTTCTTC
V: TRBV6-6; J: TRBJ1-3; size: NA; D: TRBD1; CDR3: CASSYGQGPGNTIYF; DNA: TGTGCCAGCAGTTACGGACAGGGACCTGGAAACACCATATATTTT
V: TRBV2; J: TRBJ1-2; size: NA; D: NA; CDR3: CASTPAGYTF; DNA: TGTGCCAGCACCCCCGCCGGCTACACCTTC
V: TRBV7-3; J: TRBJ1-1; size: few; D: NA; CDR3: CASRLGTNTEAFF; DNA: TGTGCCAGCAGGTTAGGAACGAACACTGAAGCTTTCTTT
V: TRBV6-5; J: TRBJ2-1; size: NA; D: TRBD2; CDR3: CASNSLGGSNEQFF; DNA: TGTGCCAGCAATTCCCTGGGGGGGAGTAATGAGCAGTTCTTC
V: TRBV7-8; J: TRBJ2-7; size: NA; D: TRBD2; CDR3: CASSSGLAGVYEQYF; DNA: TGTGCCAGCAGCTCGGGACTAGCGGGAGTCTACGAGCAGTACTTC